The rows below give T cell receptor beta chains drawn from one sample of a study of cytomegalovirus exposure and HLA in healthy donors. The data were produced by immunoSEQ multiplex PCR, yet TCRdb's version contains in-frame clones alone and is incomplete. This sample has over 150,000 clones, with 80% found just once. Sequencing was done on a sample of PBMCs. Receptor source: a woman between 35 and 50 years old in good health and CMV-seropositive. Both conserved end residues are part of each CDR3. The order of the fields is J gene, CDR3 length, clone size, D gene, V gene, CDR3 DNA, CDR3 protein. The D gene is left open where the match is weak. Where a row states a size, it is once, few, many or the class of an expanded clone; other rows omit it.

J: TRBJ2-3
length: 15
size: once
D: NA
V: TRBV5-6
DNA: TGTGCCAGCAGCCGTTTGGGCGGGAGCACAGATACGCAGTATTTT
CDR3: CASSRLGGSTDTQYF

J: TRBJ2-2
length: 14
size: NA
D: TRBD2
V: TRBV5-6
DNA: TGTGCCAGCCGAACACCCGGGGGGGCCGGGGAGCTGTTTTTT
CDR3: CASRTPGGAGELFF

J: TRBJ2-7
length: 12
size: once
D: NA
V: TRBV11-2
DNA: TGTGCCAGCAGCCGTTCTGCGTACGAGCAGTACTTC
CDR3: CASSRSAYEQYF

J: TRBJ1-5
length: 13
size: NA
D: NA
V: TRBV27
DNA: TGTGCCAGCAGTCGACTCGATGATCAGCCCCAGCATTTT
CDR3: CASSRLDDQPQHF

J: TRBJ1-2
length: 16
size: NA
D: TRBD1
V: TRBV28
DNA: TGTGCCAGCAGTATCGGGACAGGGGGCGCGGGGTATGGCTACACCTTC
CDR3: CASSIGTGGAGYGYTF

J: TRBJ2-2
length: 16
size: few
D: NA
V: TRBV5-1
DNA: TGCGCCAGCAGCTCTCGTGGCGGGTCGAGATCCGGGGAGCTGTTTTTT
CDR3: CASSSRGGSRSGELFF

J: TRBJ2-1
length: 15
size: NA
D: NA
V: TRBV7-2
DNA: TGTGCCAGCAGCTACGGGGGAGCCGGGAACAATGAGCAGTTCTTC
CDR3: CASSYGGAGNNEQFF

J: TRBJ2-1
length: 15
size: NA
D: NA
V: TRBV7-8
DNA: TGTGCCAGCAGCTCCGCAGCGGGCAGGCGTAATGAGCAGTTCTTC
CDR3: CASSSAAGRRNEQFF

J: TRBJ1-5
length: 16
size: NA
D: NA
V: TRBV6-6
DNA: TGTGCCAGCAGAATACAGGGTTCCTCTAGCAATCAGCCCCAGCATTTT
CDR3: CASRIQGSSSNQPQHF

J: TRBJ2-7
length: 12
size: NA
D: NA
V: TRBV14
DNA: TGTGCCAGCAGCCAAGTCCACTACGAGCAGTACTTC
CDR3: CASSQVHYEQYF